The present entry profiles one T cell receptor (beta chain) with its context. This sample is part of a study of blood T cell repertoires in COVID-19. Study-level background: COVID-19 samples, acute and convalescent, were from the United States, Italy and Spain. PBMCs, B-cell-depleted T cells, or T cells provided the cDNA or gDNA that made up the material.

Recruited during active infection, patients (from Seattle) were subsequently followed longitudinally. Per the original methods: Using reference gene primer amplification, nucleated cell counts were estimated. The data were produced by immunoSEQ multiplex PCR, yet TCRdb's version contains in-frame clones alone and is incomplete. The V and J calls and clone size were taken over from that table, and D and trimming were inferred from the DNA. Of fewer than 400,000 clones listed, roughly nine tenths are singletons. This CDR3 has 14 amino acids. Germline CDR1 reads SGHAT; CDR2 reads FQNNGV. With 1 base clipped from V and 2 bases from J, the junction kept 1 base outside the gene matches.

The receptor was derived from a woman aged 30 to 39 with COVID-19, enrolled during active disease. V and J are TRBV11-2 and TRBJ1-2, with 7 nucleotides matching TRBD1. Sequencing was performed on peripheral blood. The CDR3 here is CASSLAGGNYGYTF. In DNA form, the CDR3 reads TGTGCCAGCAGCTTAGCAGGGGGGAACTATGGCTACACCTTC.